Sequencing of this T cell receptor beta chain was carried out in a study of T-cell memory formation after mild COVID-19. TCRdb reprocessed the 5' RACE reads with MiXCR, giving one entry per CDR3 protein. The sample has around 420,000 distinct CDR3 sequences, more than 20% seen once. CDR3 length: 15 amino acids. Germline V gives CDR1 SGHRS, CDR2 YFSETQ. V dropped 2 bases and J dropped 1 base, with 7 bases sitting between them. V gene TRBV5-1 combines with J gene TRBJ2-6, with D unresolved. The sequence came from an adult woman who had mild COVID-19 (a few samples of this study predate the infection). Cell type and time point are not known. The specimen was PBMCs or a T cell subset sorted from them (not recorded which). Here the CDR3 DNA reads TGCGCCAGCAGCTTCAAGGAGTCTGGGGCCAACGTCCTGACTTTC. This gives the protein CASSFKESGANVLTF.